Listed below are T cell receptor beta chains from one sample, sequenced in a study of shared T cell receptors in the human thymus. TCRdb's copy holds only in-frame clones and misses some; the assay was immunoSEQ multiplex PCR. The data hold some 700,000 clones, with 80% to 90% observed a single time. These data were likewise used in another study, on human thymus T cells.

The sample comprised thymocytes. These receptors all stem from a girl younger than two with a congenital heart defect. Both conserved end residues are part of each CDR3. The order of the fields is J gene, clone size, V gene, D gene, CDR3 protein, CDR3 DNA. D genes are given only for firm matches. Part of the rows lack a size; the others show once, few, many or a class for expanded clones.

TRBJ2-3 | . | TRBV9 | TRBD1 | CASSPRGRNSTDTQYF | TGTGCCAGCAGCCCCAGGGGGCGGAACAGCACAGATACGCAGTATTTT
TRBJ2-2 | . | TRBV19 | . | CASSTGTGELFF | TGTGCCAGTAGTACCGGGACCGGGGAGCTGTTTTTT
TRBJ2-3 | . | TRBV4-1 | TRBD2 | CASSEGLAGGSSTDTQYF | TGCGCCAGCAGCGAGGGACTAGCGGGGGGATCTAGCACAGATACGCAGTATTTT
TRBJ1-1 | . | TRBV9 | TRBD1 | CASSPFRVPHRGNTEAFF | TGTGCCAGCAGCCCCTTTAGAGTACCTCACAGGGGGAACACTGAAGCTTTCTTT
TRBJ2-7 | . | TRBV5-1 | TRBD1 | CASSLSGGTCNSYEQYF | TGCGCCAGCAGCTTATCAGGGGGTACGTGCAACTCCTACGAGCAGTACTTC
TRBJ2-7 | few | TRBV28 | TRBD1 | CASSLEGTGWYEQYF | TGTGCCAGCAGTTTAGAAGGGACAGGGTGGTACGAGCAGTACTTC
TRBJ1-2 | once | TRBV7-2 | . | CASSPQKGVGYYGYTF | TGTGCCAGCAGCCCCCAGAAGGGGGTCGGATACTATGGCTACACCTTC
TRBJ2-3 | . | TRBV7-2 | TRBD1 | CASGTTGNTQYF | TGTGCCAGCGGGACGACAGGGAATACGCAGTATTTT
TRBJ2-3 | . | TRBV7-2 | . | CASSPTPLGDTDTQYF | TGTGCCAGCAGCCCGACTCCCCTTGGTGACACAGATACGCAGTATTTT
TRBJ2-7 | . | TRBV5-1 | . | CASSFAQGASGEQYF | TGCGCCAGCAGCTTCGCACAGGGCGCATCGGGGGAGCAGTACTTC
TRBJ1-1 | once | TRBV4-3 | . | CASSQICTGTSLNTEAFF | TGCGCCAGCAGCCAAATTTGTACCGGGACTTCCTTGAACACTGAAGCTTTCTTT
TRBJ1-1 | . | TRBV7-2 | TRBD1 | CASSDPTGATMNTEAFF | TGTGCCAGCAGCGATCCGACAGGGGCCACCATGAACACTGAAGCTTTCTTT
TRBJ2-2 | . | TRBV19 | . | CASSRSRGIGELFF | TGTGCCAGTAGTCGATCCAGGGGAATCGGGGAGCTGTTTTTT
TRBJ1-2 | . | TRBV6-5 | . | CAAARAGDYGYTF | TGTGCCGCCGCAAGGGCAGGGGACTATGGCTACACCTTC
TRBJ2-1 | . | TRBV5-5 | . | CASSLMISGQPYNEQFF | TGTGCCAGCAGCTTGATGATTAGTGGACAGCCTTACAATGAGCAGTTCTTC
TRBJ2-5 | . | TRBV5-6 | . | CASSSQQGEETQYF | TGTGCCAGCAGCTCTCAACAGGGAGAAGAGACCCAGTACTTC
TRBJ2-1 | . | TRBV5-4 | TRBD2 | CASSLGRRGGYNEQFF | TGTGCCAGCAGCTTAGGTCGGCGGGGGGGTTACAATGAGCAGTTCTTC
TRBJ1-5 | . | TRBV7-9 | TRBD1 | CASSPPTGGGRYSNQPQHF | TGTGCCAGCAGCCCTCCTACAGGGGGGGGAAGATATAGCAATCAGCCCCAGCATTTT
TRBJ1-1 | . | TRBV9 | . | CASSASTRNTEAFF | TGTGCCAGCAGCGCGAGCACTCGGAACACTGAAGCTTTCTTT
TRBJ1-5 | . | TRBV5-8 | . | CASSPGGPRAQPQHF | TGTGCCAGCAGCCCCGGCGGGCCGAGGGCTCAGCCCCAGCATTTT
TRBJ2-7 | . | TRBV5-5 | . | CASEQAASLDYEQYF | TGTGCCAGCGAACAAGCAGCCTCACTAGACTACGAGCAGTACTTC
TRBJ1-1 | . | TRBV6-1 | . | CASSEMEGGTEAFF | TGTGCCAGCAGTGAAATGGAAGGGGGCACTGAAGCTTTCTTT
TRBJ2-7 | once | TRBV4-1 | . | CASSQPWQSYEQYF | TGCGCCAGCAGCCAGCCGTGGCAAAGCTACGAGCAGTACTTC
TRBJ1-3 | . | TRBV23-1 | . | CATPHSSSGNTIYF | TGCGCCACCCCCCACAGCTCCTCTGGAAACACCATATATTTT
TRBJ2-3 | . | TRBV5-1 | TRBD1 | CASSQPYLEGQGTTDTQYF | TGCGCCAGCAGCCAACCTTATCTTGAAGGACAGGGGACGACAGATACGCAGTATTTT
TRBJ2-5 | . | TRBV5-4 | . | CASSLGGSQYF | TGTGCCAGCAGCTTGGGAGGGAGCCAGTACTTC
TRBJ1-1 | . | TRBV27 | TRBD1 | CASRFQGGTEAFF | TGTGCCAGCAGATTCCAGGGGGGTACTGAAGCTTTCTTT
TRBJ1-2 | few | TRBV28 | TRBD1 | CASSLRAGGGGASYGYTF | TGTGCCAGCAGTTTAAGGGCAGGGGGCGGAGGGGCCTCGTATGGCTACACCTTC
TRBJ2-3 | few | TRBV7-4 | TRBD2 | CASSFSAGLAASTDTQYF | TGTGCCAGCAGCTTCTCGGCGGGACTAGCAGCCAGCACAGATACGCAGTATTTT
TRBJ1-2 | . | TRBV19 | TRBD1 | CASTLGTGLRYTF | TGTGCCAGTACTCTGGGGACAGGGTTGCGCTACACCTTC
TRBJ1-1 | . | TRBV19 | . | CASSINSPGTEAFF | TGTGCCAGTAGTATAAACAGCCCCGGTACTGAAGCTTTCTTT
TRBJ1-1 | once | TRBV5-6 | . | CASSLHVGFTEAFF | TGTGCCAGCAGCTTGCATGTGGGCTTCACTGAAGCTTTCTTT
TRBJ2-1 | . | TRBV10-3 | . | CAISDRGRVNEQFF | TGTGCCATCAGTGACAGGGGACGGGTCAATGAGCAGTTCTTC
TRBJ2-7 | . | TRBV19 | TRBD1 | CASGDRAYEQYF | TGTGCCAGTGGGGACAGGGCCTACGAGCAGTACTTC
TRBJ1-2 | . | TRBV15 | . | CATSRDYTSNYGYTF | TGTGCCACCAGCAGAGATTACACCTCTAACTATGGCTACACCTTC
TRBJ2-7 | few | TRBV6-1 | . | CASSECRADRRHEQYF | TGTGCCAGCAGTGAATGTAGGGCCGACAGGAGGCACGAGCAGTACTTC
TRBJ1-6 | . | TRBV13 | . | CASSLTDRRYNSPLHF | TGTGCCAGCAGCTTAACAGACAGACGATATAATTCACCCCTCCACTTT
TRBJ2-1 | . | TRBV6-1 | . | CASSEGALPPYNEQFF | TGTGCCAGCAGTGAAGGGGCCCTCCCCCCTTACAATGAGCAGTTCTTC
TRBJ2-7 | . | TRBV10-3 | . | CAISESRLYTAYEQYF | TGTGCCATCAGTGAGTCGCGCCTCTATACGGCCTACGAGCAGTACTTC
TRBJ1-6 | . | TRBV7-2 | . | CASSFSRGSPLHF | TGTGCCAGCAGCTTTTCACGGGGTTCACCCCTCCACTTT
TRBJ2-1 | . | TRBV7-3 | TRBD2 | CASRTSGGSNNEQFF | TGTGCCAGCAGGACGAGCGGGGGGAGTAACAATGAGCAGTTCTTC
TRBJ1-1 | . | TRBV9 | TRBD1 | CASSAEGGSGISSTEAFF | TGTGCCAGCAGCGCCGAAGGGGGCTCGGGAATATCGAGCACTGAAGCTTTCTTT
TRBJ1-1 | . | TRBV7-2 | TRBD1 | CASSPHTDRAEFYSEAFF | TGTGCCAGCAGCCCGCACACCGACAGGGCGGAATTTTATTCTGAAGCTTTCTTT
TRBJ1-2 | . | TRBV6-1 | TRBD1 | CASRELGQDFNYGYTF | TGTGCCAGCAGAGAACTCGGACAGGATTTTAACTATGGCTACACCTTC
TRBJ2-7 | . | TRBV6-1 | . | CASSPLGGTYEQYF | TGTGCCAGCAGTCCCCTCGGCGGGACCTACGAGCAGTACTTC
TRBJ1-2 | . | TRBV19 | TRBD1 | CASLKSGTGRNYGYTF | TGTGCCAGTCTAAAGTCCGGGACAGGGAGGAACTATGGCTACACCTTC
TRBJ2-7 | . | TRBV28 | TRBD1 | CASSLSFSRQGKFPYEQYF | TGTGCCAGCAGTTTATCCTTTTCGCGACAGGGCAAGTTCCCCTACGAGCAGTACTTC
TRBJ2-6 | . | TRBV11-2 | . | CASSLIRDSGSGANVLTF | TGTGCCAGCAGCCTAATCCGGGACAGCGGGTCTGGGGCCAACGTCCTGACTTTC